The T cell receptor (beta chain) under discussion was sequenced for a study of T cell responses to AZD1222 COVID-19 vaccine. Germline CDR1 reads MNHEY; CDR2 reads SVGAGI. The ends were cut back, 7 bases at V and 7 bases at J, with 10 bases in the middle. CDR3 size: 11 residues. Study-wide points: The donors showed a predominance of white British ancestry and of females, with possible underestimation of clonal diversity. Without day 14 samples, only post-peak T cell repertoires were studied. Spike-specific TCR breadth and depth went up after people got two AZD1222 doses.

Clones were read by immunoSEQ multiplex PCR, and TCRdb kept only the in-frame ones, dropping some. The table lists tens of thousands of clones, 85% of them singletons. With regard to this clone: Its antigen remains unknown.

This receptor was taken from an adult in good health. The chain uses TRBV6-5 and TRBJ1-2; D is ambiguous. This sample comprised peripheral blood, obtained on day 0 of AZD1222 vaccination. The CDR3 coding sequence is TGTGCCAGCACCCGGGGTGGTGGCTACACCTTC. The encoded protein is CASTRGGGYTF.